This entry lists 24 T cell receptor beta chains sequenced from one sample in a study of blood T cell repertoires in COVID-19. Clones were read by immunoSEQ multiplex PCR, and TCRdb kept only the in-frame ones, dropping some. The repertoire holds under 50,000 clones, with about nine tenths as singletons. Sequencing was performed on peripheral blood. The receptors stem from a man between 65 and 85 years old with active COVID-19.

A single count supports this clone. The V and J genes are TRBV18 and TRBJ1-1; maybe TRBD1 (5 bases). Germline V lookup: CDR1 KGHSH, CDR2 LQKENI. The V and J ends lost 4 bases and 0 bases respectively, with 9 bases between them. The CDR3 has 14 amino acids. The CDR3 spells CASSLVGVNTEAFF. The CDR3, as DNA: TGTGCCAGCTCACTCGTAGGGGTGAACACTGAAGCTTTCTTT.

The rearrangement uses TRBV7-8 and TRBJ2-7; 7 nucleotides line up with TRBD2. Trimming took 1 base from V and 3 from J; bases not matched to a gene: 6. The CDR3 extends over 15 amino acids. The germline gives CDR1 SGHVS, CDR2 FQNEAQ. CDR3 residues: CASSLGGGSLYEQYF. Written as DNA, the CDR3 is TGTGCCAGCAGCTTAGGGGGCGGGAGCCTCTACGAGCAGTACTTC.

This clone was recorded once. This chain connects TRBV5-6 to TRBJ2-3; 8 bases fit TRBD1. V trimming: 0 bases; J trimming: 2 bases; junction bases outside the gene matches: 5. CDR1 is SGHDT and CDR2 is YYEEEE in the germline V gene. This CDR3 spans 16 amino acids. CDR3 in amino acids: CASSLEGQVYTDTQYF. Here the CDR3 DNA reads TGTGCCAGCAGCTTGGAGGGACAGGTGTACACAGATACGCAGTATTTT.

The J gene is TRBJ1-6, the V gene TRBV28, with D possibly TRBD1 on 6 matching bases. V lost 4 bases to trimming and J lost 6 bases, with 19 bases between them. CDR3 size: 17 residues. CDR1 is MDHEN, CDR2 SYDVKM, per germline. The CDR3 here is CASSYDLQGMANSPLHF. The CDR3 nucleotides read TGTGCCAGCAGTTACGACCTCCAGGGGATGGCTAATTCACCCCTCCACTTT. Full variable domain (outside the CDR3, taken from reference TRBV28 and TRBJ1-6): DVKVTQSSRYLVKRTGEKVFLECVQDMDHENMFWYRQDPGLGLRLIYFSYDVKMKEKGDIPEGYSVSREKKERFSLILESASTNQTSMYLCASSYDLQGMANSPLHFGNGTRLTVT.

The chain combines TRBV7-9 with TRBJ2-5; 14 nucleotides line up with TRBD2. Losses at the gene ends were 5 bases for V and 4 bases for J; bases not matched to a gene: 9. The CDR3 covers 17 residues. Germline assignment: CDR1 SEHNR and CDR2 FQNEAQ (reference sequence). This chain's CDR3 is CASSTPGLAGAGETQYF. CDR3 DNA: TGTGCCAGCAGCACTCCGGGACTAGCGGGAGCGGGAGAGACCCAGTACTTC. Drawing the rest from reference TRBV7-9 and TRBJ2-5, the complete variable domain is DTGVSQNPRHKITKRGQNVTFRCDPISEHNRLYWYRQTLGQGPEFLTYFQNEAQLEKSRLLSDRFSAERPKGSFSTLEIQRTEQGDSAMYLCASSTPGLAGAGETQYFGPGTRLLVL.

The genes are TRBV20-1 and TRBJ2-5; D possibly corresponds to TRBD1 (6 bases). This CDR3 is 14 amino acids long. V was cut by 3 bases and J by 6 bases, with 17 bases left in between. Germline V gene data show CDR1 as DFQATT and CDR2 as SNEGSKA (reference sequence). The CDR3 is CSASQSAGTKTQYF. CDR3 nucleotides: TGCAGTGCTAGTCAATCGGCAGGGACAAAGACCCAGTACTTC.

This clone appeared a single time. The chain recombines TRBV2 with TRBJ2-2; 10 nucleotides line up with TRBD2. Germline loops: CDR1 SNHLY, CDR2 FYNNEI. The V segment lost 6 bases and the J segment 6 bases; nucleotides outside the gene matches: 7. This CDR3 is 15 amino acids long. The DNA for the CDR3 is TGTGCCAGCAGACCCCTAGCGGGAGTCTCCGGGGAGCTGTTTTTT. Its protein product is CASRPLAGVSGELFF.

This clone was detected only a few times. The gene calls are TRBV5-4 and TRBJ1-2; D is possibly TRBD1 (6 bases). The CDR3 spans 16 residues. The V gene's germline CDR1 is SGHNT and CDR2 YYREEE (reference sequence). The germline V and J ends were trimmed by 3 bases and 5 bases, with 20 bases remaining between them. As DNA, the CDR3 is TGTGCCAGCAGCTCCGGGCAGGGACAATTACCATATGGCTACACCTTC. Its protein product is CASSSGQGQLPYGYTF.

The V call is TRBV18, the J call TRBJ1-4; 7 bases are a match to TRBD1. With V trimmed by 2 bases and J by 5 bases, 2 bases remained unmatched. Germline-derived CDR1 and CDR2 are KGHSH and LQKENI. The CDR3 has 14 amino acids. This CDR3 reads CASSPSGQNEKLFF. CDR3 in DNA: TGTGCCAGCTCACCATCGGGACAGAATGAAAAACTGTTTTTT.

This sequence joins TRBV2 and TRBJ2-5; 10 bases line up with TRBD2. Germline values: CDR1 SNHLY, CDR2 FYNNEI. CDR3 length: 14 amino acids. Trimming at V came to 8 bases and at J to 6 bases, leaving 9 bases not matched to a gene. The CDR3 bases are TGTGCCAGCCGTATAAGCGGGGGGGCTAAGACCCAGTACTTC. Protein sequence: CASRISGGAKTQYF.

V gene TRBV11-3 combines with J gene TRBJ2-5; D may be TRBD2 (5 bases). CDR3 length: 14 amino acids. Between the trimmed V and J ends, which lost 5 bases and 2 bases, there was a span of 12 bases. Germline loops: CDR1 SGHNT, CDR2 YENEEA. The CDR3 here is CASSATRGQETQYF. The CDR3 DNA sequence: TGTGCCAGCAGCGCCACCCGGGGACAAGAGACCCAGTACTTC.

This clone is medium-sized (0.01 to 0.1%) in the sample. As DNA, the CDR3 is TGTGCCAGTAGTAGGGATTCTCCGGGACAGTACGAGCAGTACTTC. This translates into CASSRDSPGQYEQYF. This chain joins TRBV19 and TRBJ2-7, with 7 bases lining up with TRBD1. V lost 4 bases, J lost 4 bases, and 10 bases stayed unmatched. In germline, CDR1 is LNHDA, CDR2 SQIVND (reference sequence). The CDR3 has 15 amino acids.

The rearrangement links TRBV28 to TRBJ1-1; D unclear. The CDR3 has 12 residues. The germline V gene has CDR1 MDHEN and CDR2 SYDVKM. Between the trimmed V and J ends, which lost 7 bases and 1 base, there was a span of 7 bases. The CDR3 loop is CASTSGNTEAFF. The DNA for the CDR3 is TGTGCCAGCACGAGTGGGAACACTGAAGCTTTCTTT.

The chain combines TRBV6-5 with TRBJ2-4, with a possible D match to TRBD2 (5 bases). This CDR3 region has 14 residues. V lost 7 bases to trimming and J lost 2 bases, with 12 bases between them. Per the germline V gene, CDR1 is MNHEY and CDR2 is SVGAGI. The CDR3 nucleotides are TGTGCCAGCACAGAACAGCGGTCCAAAAACATTCAGTACTTC. Translated: CASTEQRSKNIQYF.

The rearrangement links TRBV6-5 to TRBJ1-2; D gene unclear. Germline assignment: CDR1 MNHEY and CDR2 SVGAGI. The CDR3 totals 13 residues. The V end lost 0 bases, the J end lost 6 bases, and 8 bases lay between the germline ends. The CDR3 bases are TGTGCCAGCAGTTACTCACAGACCAATGGCTACACCTTC. Translated, it gives CASSYSQTNGYTF.

In its sample, this clone was seen a few times. The chain recombines TRBV7-8 with TRBJ2-7, with D uncertain. Germline loops: CDR1 SGHVS, CDR2 FQNEAQ. V lost 2 bases, J lost 1 base, and 9 bases lay in between. The CDR3 is 14 residues long. The CDR3 nucleotides are TGTGCCAGCAGCTTACAGGCACTGTCCTACGAGCAGTACTTC. This gives the protein CASSLQALSYEQYF.

This chain uses TRBV28 with TRBJ1-4; 9 bases fit TRBD1. Germline V gene sequence: CDR1 MDHEN, CDR2 SYDVKM. Trimming at V came to 4 bases and at J to 8 bases, leaving 11 bases not matched to a gene. CDR3 length equals 16 residues. CDR3 sequence: CASSSSRQGGREKLFF. CDR3 DNA sequence: TGTGCCAGCAGTTCCTCGCGACAGGGGGGACGGGAAAAACTGTTTTTT.

Here the CDR3 reads CASSLVRGVFGSPLHF. The CDR3, as DNA: TGCGCCAGCAGCTTGGTACGGGGAGTGTTCGGTTCACCCCTCCACTTT. This rearrangement joins TRBV5-1 to TRBJ1-6, with unresolved D. This CDR3 region has 16 residues. Germline V gives CDR1 SGHRS, CDR2 YFSETQ. V lost 0 bases to trimming and J lost 9 bases, with 16 bases between them.

The V and J genes are TRBV5-1 and TRBJ1-6, with 9 positions matching TRBD1. The ends lost 4 bases at V and 6 bases at J; junction bases unmatched: 2. Germline loops: CDR1 SGHRS, CDR2 YFSETQ. The CDR3 extends over 14 amino acids. The CDR3 loop is CASSTDRGNSPLHF. The CDR3 DNA sequence: TGCGCCAGCAGCACGGACAGGGGTAATTCACCCCTCCACTTT. The complete variable domain, with remaining parts taken from reference TRBV5-1 and TRBJ1-6, reads KAGVTQTPRYLIKTRGQQVTLSCSPISGHRSVSWYQQTPGQGLQFLFEYFSETQRNKGNFPGRFSGRQFSNSRSEMNVSTLELGDSALYLCASSTDRGNSPLHFGNGTRLTVT.

Only one count was recorded for this clone. The chain uses TRBV7-9 and TRBJ1-2, with D possibly matching TRBD1 (5 bases). The CDR3 has 13 residues. V was shortened by 6 bases and J by 3 bases, with 11 bases between the two germline ends. The germline V gene encodes CDR1 SEHNR and CDR2 FQNEAQ (reference sequence). The CDR3 region has the DNA TGTGCCAGCAGAGTGGACACGCACTATGGCTACACCTTC. Protein: CASRVDTHYGYTF.

The chain couples TRBV3-1 (or the pseudogene TRBV3-2) to TRBJ2-1; D might be TRBD1 (5 bases). CDR1 is LGHDT and CDR2 is YNNKEL in the germline V gene (reference sequence). V was trimmed by 1 base and J by 8 bases, leaving 18 bases between them. The CDR3 covers 16 residues. The CDR3 DNA sequence: TGTGCCAGCAGCCAAGGCATTAGCAGGGCTGCGGATGAGCAGTTCTTC. Its protein is CASSQGISRAADEQFF.

This clone showed up just once. The chain has TRBV7-9 and TRBJ2-7; D might be TRBD1 (6 bases). The length of the CDR3 is 18 residues. Trimming cost V 5 bases and J 0 bases, with 23 bases left between them. Per germline, CDR1 SEHNR and CDR2 FQNEAQ (reference sequence). The CDR3 loop reads CASSRARLNRDNSYEQYF. In DNA, the CDR3 is TGTGCCAGCAGCCGAGCCCGCCTAAACCGGGACAACTCCTACGAGCAGTACTTC.

The rearrangement links TRBV7-7 to TRBJ2-1; 7 bases line up with TRBD2. CDR1 is SSHAT and CDR2 is FNYEAQ in the germline V gene (reference sequence). Trimming removed 3 bases from V and 7 bases from J; junction bases left unmatched: 15. The CDR3 sequence is 17 residues long. CDR3 in DNA: TGTGCCAGCAGCTTGTCCCCCCCCTTGGACGGGGGGAATGAGCAGTTCTTC. Residues: CASSLSPPLDGGNEQFF.

The chain has TRBV28 and TRBJ1-6, with TRBD1 matching over 8 bases. The J segment lost 7 bases and the V segment lost 8 bases, leaving 4 bases of the junction unmatched. The CDR3 spans 13 residues. Germline assignment: CDR1 MDHEN and CDR2 SYDVKM. The CDR3 spells CASLRDRNSPLHF. The DNA for the CDR3 is TGTGCCAGCCTCCGGGACAGGAATTCACCCCTCCACTTT.